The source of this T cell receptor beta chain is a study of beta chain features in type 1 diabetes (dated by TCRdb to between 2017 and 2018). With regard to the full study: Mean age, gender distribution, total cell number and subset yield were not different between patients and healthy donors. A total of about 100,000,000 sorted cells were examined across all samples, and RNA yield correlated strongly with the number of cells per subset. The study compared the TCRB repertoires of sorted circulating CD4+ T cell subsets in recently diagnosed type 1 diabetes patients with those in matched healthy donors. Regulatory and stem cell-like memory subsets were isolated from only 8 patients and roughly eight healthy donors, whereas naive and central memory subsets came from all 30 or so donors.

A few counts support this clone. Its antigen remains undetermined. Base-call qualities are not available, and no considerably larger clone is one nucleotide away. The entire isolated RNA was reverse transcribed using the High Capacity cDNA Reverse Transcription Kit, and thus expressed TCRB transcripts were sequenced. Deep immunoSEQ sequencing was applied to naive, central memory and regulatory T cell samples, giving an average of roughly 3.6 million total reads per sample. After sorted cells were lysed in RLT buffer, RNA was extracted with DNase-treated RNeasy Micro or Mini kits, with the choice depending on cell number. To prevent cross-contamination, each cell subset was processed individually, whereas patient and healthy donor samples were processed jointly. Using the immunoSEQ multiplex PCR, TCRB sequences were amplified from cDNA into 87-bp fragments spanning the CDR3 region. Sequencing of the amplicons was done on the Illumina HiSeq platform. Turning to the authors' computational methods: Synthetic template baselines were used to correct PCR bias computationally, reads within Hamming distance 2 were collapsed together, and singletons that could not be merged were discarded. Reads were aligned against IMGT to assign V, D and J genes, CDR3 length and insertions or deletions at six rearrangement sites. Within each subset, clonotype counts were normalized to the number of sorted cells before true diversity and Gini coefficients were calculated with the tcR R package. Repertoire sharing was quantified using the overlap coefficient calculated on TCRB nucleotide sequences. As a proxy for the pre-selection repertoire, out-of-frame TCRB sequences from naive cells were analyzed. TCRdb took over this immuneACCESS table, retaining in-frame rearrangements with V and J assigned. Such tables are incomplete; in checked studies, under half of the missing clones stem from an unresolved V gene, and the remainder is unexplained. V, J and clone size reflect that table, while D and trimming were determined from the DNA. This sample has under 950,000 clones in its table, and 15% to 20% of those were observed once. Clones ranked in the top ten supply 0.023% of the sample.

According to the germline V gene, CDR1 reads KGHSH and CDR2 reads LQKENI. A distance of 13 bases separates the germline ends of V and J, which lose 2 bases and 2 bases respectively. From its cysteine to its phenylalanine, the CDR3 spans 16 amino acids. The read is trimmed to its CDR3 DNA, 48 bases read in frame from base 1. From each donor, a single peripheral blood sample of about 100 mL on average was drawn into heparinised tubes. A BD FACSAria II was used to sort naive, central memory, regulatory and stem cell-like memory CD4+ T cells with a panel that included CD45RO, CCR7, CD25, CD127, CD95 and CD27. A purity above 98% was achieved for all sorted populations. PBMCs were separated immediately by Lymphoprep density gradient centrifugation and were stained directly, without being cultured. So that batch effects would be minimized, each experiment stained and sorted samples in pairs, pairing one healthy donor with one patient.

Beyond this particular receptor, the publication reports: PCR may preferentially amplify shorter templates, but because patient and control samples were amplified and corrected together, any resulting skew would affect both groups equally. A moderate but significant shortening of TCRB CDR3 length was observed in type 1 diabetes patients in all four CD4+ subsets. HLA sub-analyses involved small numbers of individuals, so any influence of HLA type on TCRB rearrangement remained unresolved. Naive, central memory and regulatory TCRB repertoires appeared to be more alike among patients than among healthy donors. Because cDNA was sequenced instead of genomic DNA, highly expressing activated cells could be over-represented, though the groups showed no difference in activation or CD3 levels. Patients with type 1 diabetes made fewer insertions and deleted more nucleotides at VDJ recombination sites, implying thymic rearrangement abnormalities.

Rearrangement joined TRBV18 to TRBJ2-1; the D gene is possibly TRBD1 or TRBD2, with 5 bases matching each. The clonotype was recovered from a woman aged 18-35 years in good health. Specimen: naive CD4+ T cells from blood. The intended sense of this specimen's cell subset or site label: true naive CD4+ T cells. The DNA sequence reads TGTGCCAGCTCACCAGCGGGTGGGACGACCTACAATGAGCAGTTCTTC. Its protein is CASSPAGGTTYNEQFF. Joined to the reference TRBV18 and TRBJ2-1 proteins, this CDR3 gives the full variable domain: NAGVMQNPRHLVRRRGQEARLRCSPMKGHSHVYWYRQLPEEGLKFMVYLQKENIIDESGMPKERFSAEFPKEGPSILRIQQVVRGDSAAYFCASSPAGGTTYNEQFFGPGTRLTVL.